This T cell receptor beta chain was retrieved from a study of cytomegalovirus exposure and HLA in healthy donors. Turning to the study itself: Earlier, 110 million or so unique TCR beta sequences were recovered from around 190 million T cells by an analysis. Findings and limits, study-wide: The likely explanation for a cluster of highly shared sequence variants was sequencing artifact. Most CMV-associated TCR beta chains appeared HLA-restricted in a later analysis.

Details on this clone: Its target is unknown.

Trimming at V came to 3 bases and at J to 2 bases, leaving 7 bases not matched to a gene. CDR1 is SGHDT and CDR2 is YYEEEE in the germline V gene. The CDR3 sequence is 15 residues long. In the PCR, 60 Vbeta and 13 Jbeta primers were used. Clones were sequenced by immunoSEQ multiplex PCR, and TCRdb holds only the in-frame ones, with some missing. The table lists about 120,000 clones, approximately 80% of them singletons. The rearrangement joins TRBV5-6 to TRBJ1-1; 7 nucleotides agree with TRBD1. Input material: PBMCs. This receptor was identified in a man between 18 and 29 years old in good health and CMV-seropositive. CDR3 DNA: TGTGCCAGCAGCTCTCCGGGACAGCTTAACACTGAAGCTTTCTTT. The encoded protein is CASSSPGQLNTEAFF.